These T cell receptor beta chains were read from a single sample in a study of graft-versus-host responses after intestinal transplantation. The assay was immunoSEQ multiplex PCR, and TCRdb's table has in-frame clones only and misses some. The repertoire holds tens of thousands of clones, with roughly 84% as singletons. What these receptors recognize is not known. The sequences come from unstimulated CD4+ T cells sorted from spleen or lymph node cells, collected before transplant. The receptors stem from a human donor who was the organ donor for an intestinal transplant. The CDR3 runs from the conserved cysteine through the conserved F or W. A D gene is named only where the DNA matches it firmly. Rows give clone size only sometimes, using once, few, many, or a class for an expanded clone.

TGCGCCAGTGCACCGGGACAGATTAATTCACCCCTCCACTTT,CASAPGQINSPLHF,TRBJ1-6,TRBD1,-,TRBV5-1
TGCGCCAGCAGCTTGGCTCAGGGGAATCAGCCCCAGCATTTT,CASSLAQGNQPQHF,TRBJ1-5,-,once,TRBV5-1
TGCGCCAGCAGCCCGAGACTAGCGGGGGGGGTGCAGGGTGAGCAGTTCTTC,CASSPRLAGGVQGEQFF,TRBJ2-1,TRBD2,-,TRBV4-1
TGTGCCAGCAGCGTAGCGTTTGGGCAGGGAATTGGTGGGCTGTTTTTT,CASSVAFGQGIGGLFF,TRBJ2-2,-,once,TRBV9
TGTGCCAGCAGTGACCAAATACGACTAGCGGGGGGCAACGCGGAGACCCAGTACTTC,CASSDQIRLAGGNAETQYF,TRBJ2-5,TRBD2,-,TRBV6-4
TGTGCCACCAGCCCCCGACAGAACACTGAAGCTTTCTTT,CATSPRQNTEAFF,TRBJ1-1,-,-,TRBV15
TGTGCCAGCAGTTTCTCAGCCAAAAACATTCAGTACTTC,CASSFSAKNIQYF,TRBJ2-4,-,few,TRBV27
TGTGCCAGTAGTCCGGCCCGACTTGCGGGCACCGGGGAGCTGTTTTTT,CASSPARLAGTGELFF,TRBJ2-2,-,-,TRBV19
TGTGCCAGCAGCTTGAAGGGGTCCGCAGATACGCAGTATTTT,CASSLKGSADTQYF,TRBJ2-3,-,-,TRBV5-4
TGTGCCAGCAGTGAAGGGAGAGTCTCTGGGGCCAACGTCCTGACTTTC,CASSEGRVSGANVLTF,TRBJ2-6,-,once,TRBV2
TGTGCCAGCAGTGCCCCCGAGGCTGGGGCCAACGTCCTGACTTTC,CASSAPEAGANVLTF,TRBJ2-6,-,-,TRBV6-6
TGTGCCAGCAACCAGATGCGGGGGAACACCGGGGAGCTGTTTTTT,CASNQMRGNTGELFF,TRBJ2-2,-,-,TRBV28
TGTGCCAGCAGCTTCGGAGCGGGGAGTTTGAACACTGAAGCTTTCTTT,CASSFGAGSLNTEAFF,TRBJ1-1,-,-,TRBV11-2
TGTGCCAGCTCACCACCAGGCAGGCTACCCTCCTATCAGCCCCAGCATTTT,CASSPPGRLPSYQPQHF,TRBJ1-5,-,-,TRBV18
TGTGCCAGCAGCTTAGAAGGACTCATGAACACTGAAGCTTTCTTT,CASSLEGLMNTEAFF,TRBJ1-1,-,few,TRBV7-6
TGCGCCAGCAGCTTCGTGGGGACAGGGCAAGAGACCCAGTACTTC,CASSFVGTGQETQYF,TRBJ2-5,TRBD1,-,TRBV5-1
TGTGCCAGCAGCCATCTCGGAGGTGCGAACACTGAAGCTTTCTTT,CASSHLGGANTEAFF,TRBJ1-1,-,-,TRBV14
TGTGCTAGTGGTTTGGCAGGGAACTATGGCTACACCTTC,CASGLAGNYGYTF,TRBJ1-2,-,few,TRBV12-5
TGTGCCAGCAGCGGGACAGACGCCGGCTACACCTTC,CASSGTDAGYTF,TRBJ1-2,TRBD1,-,TRBV2
TGCGCCAGCAGCGTGACAGGGGTGAATTCACCCCTCCACTTT,CASSVTGVNSPLHF,TRBJ1-6,TRBD1,-,TRBV5-1
TGTGCCAGCAGCGACGGTGGACAGGGAGAGACCCAGTACTTC,CASSDGGQGETQYF,TRBJ2-5,TRBD1,-,TRBV4-2
TGCGCCAGCAGCTTGGAGGCAGGGGCAGAGACCCAGTACTTC,CASSLEAGAETQYF,TRBJ2-5,-,-,TRBV5-1
TGTGCCAGCAGTGCCCCCGGGACAGGGGGCGCGAGTGGCTACACCTTC,CASSAPGTGGASGYTF,TRBJ1-2,TRBD1,few,TRBV28
TGTGCCAGCTCACCACCCGTTGGACAGGGTAATGAAAAACTGTTTTTT,CASSPPVGQGNEKLFF,TRBJ1-4,TRBD1,once,TRBV18
TGTGCCAGCAGCGTAGCCCGTTCCGGGGGGACAGATACGCAGTATTTT,CASSVARSGGTDTQYF,TRBJ2-3,TRBD2,-,TRBV9
TGTGCCAGCAGTTACGACAGGAAGAACACTGAAGCTTTCTTT,CASSYDRKNTEAFF,TRBJ1-1,-,-,TRBV6-5
TGTGCCAGCAGCTGGACGGGATCGAGCTATGGCTACACCTTC,CASSWTGSSYGYTF,TRBJ1-2,-,-,TRBV7-2
TGTGCCAGCAGCAACCGGGACAGGGGGTTTGGGGCCAACGTCCTGACTTTC,CASSNRDRGFGANVLTF,TRBJ2-6,TRBD1,once,TRBV7-9
TGTGCCAGCAGCAAAGCCGGGACAGGGGAAAATGAAAAACTGTTTTTT,CASSKAGTGENEKLFF,TRBJ1-4,TRBD1,-,TRBV28
TGTGCCAGCAGCCAGGGATGGGGAAAGGGGTACACTGAAGCTTTCTTT,CASSQGWGKGYTEAFF,TRBJ1-1,-,once,TRBV14
TGTGCCAGCAGCTTGGTCCAGGCCAAGAGAAACATTCAGTACTTC,CASSLVQAKRNIQYF,TRBJ2-4,-,-,TRBV5-6
TGTGCCAGCAGTTTCAGAAGCACAGATACGCAGTATTTT,CASSFRSTDTQYF,TRBJ2-3,-,-,TRBV6-5
TGTGCCAGCAGCTCCAGCGGGGGGCCTAATGAGCAGTTCTTC,CASSSSGGPNEQFF,TRBJ2-1,TRBD2,-,TRBV9
TGTGCCAGTAGTATGCAGTACACCGGGGAGCTGTTTTTT,CASSMQYTGELFF,TRBJ2-2,-,-,TRBV19
TGCGCCAGCAGCCAAGGGTCAGGGCCATATGGCTACACCTTC,CASSQGSGPYGYTF,TRBJ1-2,-,-,TRBV4-3
TGTGCCAGCAGCCTCGACCCCCTTGGACTCTCCGGAGAGTTCTTC,CASSLDPLGLSGEFF,TRBJ2-1,-,-,TRBV9
TGCGCCAGCAGTGAACGGGACAGATCTAATTCACCCCTCCACTTT,CASSERDRSNSPLHF,TRBJ1-6,TRBD1,-,TRBV10-2
TGCAGCGTTGAAGATCCCAGCAAGGAGGGCACTGAAGCTTTCTTT,CSVEDPSKEGTEAFF,TRBJ1-1,-,few,TRBV29-1
TGTGCCTGGAGCGCCTTGGGAGAAGGGCAGCCCCAGCATTTT,CAWSALGEGQPQHF,TRBJ1-5,-,-,TRBV30
TGTGCCACCAGCAGACCCCCGGGACTAGCGGGGGGATATGAGCAGTTCTTC,CATSRPPGLAGGYEQFF,TRBJ2-1,TRBD2,-,TRBV15
TGTGCCAGTAGTATCAACAGCCAAGAGACCCAGTACTTC,CASSINSQETQYF,TRBJ2-5,-,-,TRBV19
TGTGCCAGCAGTGTTGACAGGGAAGACACGCAGTATTTT,CASSVDREDTQYF,TRBJ2-3,TRBD1,-,TRBV6-1
TGTGCCAGCAGTTGGAGGGGCTCAACTAATGAAAAACTGTTTTTT,CASSWRGSTNEKLFF,TRBJ1-4,-,few,TRBV6-6
TGCACCAGCAGCCAAGAGGAGGACAGGGCCTCTGGAAACACCATATATTTT,CTSSQEEDRASGNTIYF,TRBJ1-3,-,-,TRBV1
TGTGCCACCCTACAAGGACTGAGGAACACTGAAGCTTTCTTT,CATLQGLRNTEAFF,TRBJ1-1,-,-,TRBV2
TGTGCCATCAGTGGAGCGAACACTGAAGCTTTCTTT,CAISGANTEAFF,TRBJ1-1,-,once,TRBV10-3
TGCGCCAGCAGCCAAGAGTCTTTCCGAGGACAGGGGTTTAAAGAGACCCAGTACTTC,CASSQESFRGQGFKETQYF,TRBJ2-5,TRBD1,-,TRBV4-1
TGCAGCGTGGCACCCAGGGCTCGGGACACCATATATTTT,CSVAPRARDTIYF,TRBJ1-3,-,few,TRBV29-1
TGTGCCAGCAGTTCACCCATGGGACAGGGGGCGAACACCGGGGAGCTGTTTTTT,CASSSPMGQGANTGELFF,TRBJ2-2,TRBD1,-,TRBV28
TGTGCCAGCAGTTACCTCTCAGGGGTTGGCTACACCTTC,CASSYLSGVGYTF,TRBJ1-2,-,-,TRBV6-5
TGTGCCAGCAGACGACCCGGGGAAGGCAATGAAAAACTGTTTTTT,CASRRPGEGNEKLFF,TRBJ1-4,-,-,TRBV6-6
TGTGCCAGCAGCTTTTCCCGGGACTATAATTCACCCCTCCACTTT,CASSFSRDYNSPLHF,TRBJ1-6,-,-,TRBV11-2
TGTGCCAGCAGCCAAGCGGCAGGGAACACTGAAGCTTTCTTT,CASSQAAGNTEAFF,TRBJ1-1,-,few,TRBV4-2
TGCGCCAGCAGCTTGGATGTCAACAATGAGCAGTTCTTC,CASSLDVNNEQFF,TRBJ2-1,-,-,TRBV5-1